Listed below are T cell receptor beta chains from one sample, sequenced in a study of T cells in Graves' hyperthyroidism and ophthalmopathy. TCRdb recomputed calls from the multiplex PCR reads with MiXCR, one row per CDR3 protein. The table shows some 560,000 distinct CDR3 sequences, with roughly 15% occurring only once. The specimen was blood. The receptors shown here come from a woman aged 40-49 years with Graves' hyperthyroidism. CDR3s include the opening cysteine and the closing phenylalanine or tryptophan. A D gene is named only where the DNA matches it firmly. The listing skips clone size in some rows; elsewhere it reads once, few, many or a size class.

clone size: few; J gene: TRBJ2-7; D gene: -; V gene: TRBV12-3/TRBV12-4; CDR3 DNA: TGTGCCAGCACAGGGGCGACCGCCTACGAGCAGTACTTC; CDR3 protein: CASTGATAYEQYF
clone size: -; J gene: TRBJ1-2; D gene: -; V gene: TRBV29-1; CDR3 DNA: TGCAGCGTCCTGGCCTATAACTATGGCTACACCTTC; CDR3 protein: CSVLAYNYGYTF
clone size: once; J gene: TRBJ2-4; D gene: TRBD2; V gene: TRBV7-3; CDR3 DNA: TGCGCCAGCAGCCTTGGACTAGCGGCCCCACTAGCCAAAAACATTCAGTACTTC; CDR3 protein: CASSLGLAAPLAKNIQYF
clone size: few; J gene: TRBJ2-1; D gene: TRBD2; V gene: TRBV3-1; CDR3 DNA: TGTGCCAGCAGCCGAGGGACTAGCGAGCAGTTCTTC; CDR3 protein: CASSRGTSEQFF
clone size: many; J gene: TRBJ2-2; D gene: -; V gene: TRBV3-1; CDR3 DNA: TGTGCCAGCAGCCAATCCCAAATATCCGGGGAGCTGTTTTTT; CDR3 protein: CASSQSQISGELFF
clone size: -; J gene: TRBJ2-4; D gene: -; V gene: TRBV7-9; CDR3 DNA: TGTGCCAGCAGCGTTCCCTCATTGGGCAAAAACATTCAGTACTTC; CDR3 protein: CASSVPSLGKNIQYF
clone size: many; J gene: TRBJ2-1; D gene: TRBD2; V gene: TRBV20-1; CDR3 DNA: TGCAGTGCTACGGGACTAATGAATGAGCAGTTCTTC; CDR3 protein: CSATGLMNEQFF
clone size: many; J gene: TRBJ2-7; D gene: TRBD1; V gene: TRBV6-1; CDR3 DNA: TGTGCCAGCAGACCGGGACAGGGGATCTACGAGCAGTACTTC; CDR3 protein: CASRPGQGIYEQYF
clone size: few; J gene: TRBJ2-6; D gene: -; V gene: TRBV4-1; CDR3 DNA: TGCGCCAGCAGCCAAGAAGCTAGCACCGTTTCTGGGGCCAACGTCCTGACTTTC; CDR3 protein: CASSQEASTVSGANVLTF
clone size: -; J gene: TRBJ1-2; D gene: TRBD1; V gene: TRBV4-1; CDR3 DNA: TGCGCCAGCAGCCCTATAGAGGGACAGAAGATCTATGGCTACACCTTC; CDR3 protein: CASSPIEGQKIYGYTF
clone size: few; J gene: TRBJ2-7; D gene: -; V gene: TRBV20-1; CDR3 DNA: TGCAGTGCTGACGGGGACTACGAGCAGTACTTC; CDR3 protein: CSADGDYEQYF
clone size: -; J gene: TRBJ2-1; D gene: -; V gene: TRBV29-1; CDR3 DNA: TGCAGCGTCCCTAAGCCGTCAGGGGGGTACAATGAGCAGTTCTTC; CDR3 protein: CSVPKPSGGYNEQFF
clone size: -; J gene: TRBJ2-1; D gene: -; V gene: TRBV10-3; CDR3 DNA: TGTGCCTCCGTAGGCGGGCCAAGCTCCTACAATGAGCAGTTCTTC; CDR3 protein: CASVGGPSSYNEQFF
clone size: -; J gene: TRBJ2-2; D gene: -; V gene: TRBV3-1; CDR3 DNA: TGTGCCAGCAGCCAAGGGTTGGCTACCGGGGAGCTGTTTTTT; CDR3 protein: CASSQGLATGELFF
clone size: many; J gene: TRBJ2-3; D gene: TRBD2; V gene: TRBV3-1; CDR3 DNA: TGTGCCAGCAGCCAATTCGCGGGAGGGCCAGATACGCAGTATTTT; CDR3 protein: CASSQFAGGPDTQYF
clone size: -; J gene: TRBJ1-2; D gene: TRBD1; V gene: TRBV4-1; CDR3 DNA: TGCGCCAGCAGCCAAGCCGGGACAGGGTTTGACTATGGCTACACCTTC; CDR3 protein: CASSQAGTGFDYGYTF
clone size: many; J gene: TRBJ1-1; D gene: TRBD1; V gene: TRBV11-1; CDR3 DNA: TGTGCCAGCAGCTCGGGACAGAGCAACACTGAAGCTTTCTTT; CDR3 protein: CASSSGQSNTEAFF
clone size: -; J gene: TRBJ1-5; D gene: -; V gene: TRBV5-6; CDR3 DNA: TGTGCCAGCAGCTTCGCTGGGACTGGCAATCAGCCCCAGCATTTT; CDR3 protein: CASSFAGTGNQPQHF
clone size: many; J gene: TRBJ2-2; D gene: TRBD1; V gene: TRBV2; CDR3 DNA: TGTGCCAGCAGTGACCCAGGGGGCACCGGGGAGCTGTTTTTT; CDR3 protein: CASSDPGGTGELFF
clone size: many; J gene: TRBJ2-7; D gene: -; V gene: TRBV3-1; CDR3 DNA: TGTGCCAGCAGCCATCGAGGAAACCACTACGAGCAGTACTTC; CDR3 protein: CASSHRGNHYEQYF
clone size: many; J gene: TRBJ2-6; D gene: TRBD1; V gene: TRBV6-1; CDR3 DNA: TGTGCCAGCAGTCCCTTTTTCGGGGACAGTTTATCTGGGGCCAACGTCCTGACTTTC; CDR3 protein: CASSPFFGDSLSGANVLTF
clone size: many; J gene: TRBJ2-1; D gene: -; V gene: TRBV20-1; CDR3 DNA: TGCACTATTTTCGAGCGCTACCTTGGGGATGAGCAGTTCTTC; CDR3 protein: CTIFERYLGDEQFF
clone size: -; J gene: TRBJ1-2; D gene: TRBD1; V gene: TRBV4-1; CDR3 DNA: TGCGCCAGCAGCCAAGAGGGGACAGGGGAGAGAGGCTACACCTTC; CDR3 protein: CASSQEGTGERGYTF
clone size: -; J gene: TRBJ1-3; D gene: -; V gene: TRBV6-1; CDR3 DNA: TGTGCCAGTAGCGCAGTGAACTCTAGAAACACCATATATTTT; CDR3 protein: CASSAVNSRNTIYF
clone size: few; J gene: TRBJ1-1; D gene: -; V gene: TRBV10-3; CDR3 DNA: TGTGCCATCAGAAACAGGGAAGAGGCTGAAGCTTTCTTT; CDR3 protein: CAIRNREEAEAFF
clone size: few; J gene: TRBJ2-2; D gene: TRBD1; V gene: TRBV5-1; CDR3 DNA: TGCGCCAGCAAGGTCCGGGACAGGGGCACCGGGGAGCTGTTTTTT; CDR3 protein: CASKVRDRGTGELFF
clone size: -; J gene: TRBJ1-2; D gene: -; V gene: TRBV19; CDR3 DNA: TGTGCCAGTACCCATGGAGGGGGAACCTATGGCTACACCTTC; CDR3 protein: CASTHGGGTYGYTF
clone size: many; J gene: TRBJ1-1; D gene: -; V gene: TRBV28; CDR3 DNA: TGTGCCAGCAGTCCTGACGACAGATTGAACACTGAAGCTTTCTTT; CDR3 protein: CASSPDDRLNTEAFF
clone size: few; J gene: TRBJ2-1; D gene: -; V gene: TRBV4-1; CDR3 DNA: TGCGCCAGCAGCTTCCGGGACTCACAGTTCTTC; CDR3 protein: CASSFRDSQFF
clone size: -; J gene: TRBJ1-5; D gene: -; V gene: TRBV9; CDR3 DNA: TGTGCCAGCAGCGTAGTCAAGGGGAGGTGCAATCAGCCCCAGCATTTT; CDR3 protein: CASSVVKGRCNQPQHF
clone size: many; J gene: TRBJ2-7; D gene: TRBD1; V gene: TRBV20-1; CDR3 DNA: TGCAGTGCTAGGTACGATCGGGACAGTCCCTACGAGCAGTACTTC; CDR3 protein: CSARYDRDSPYEQYF
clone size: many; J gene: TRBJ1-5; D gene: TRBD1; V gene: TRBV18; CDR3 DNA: TGTGCCAGCTCAGTTCAGGGGGGAAATCAGCCCCAGCATTTT; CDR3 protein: CASSVQGGNQPQHF
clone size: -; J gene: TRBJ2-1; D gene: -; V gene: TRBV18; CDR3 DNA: TGTGCCAGCTCACCGAGGAACGGGGTGAGGGGCAATGAGCAGTTCTTC; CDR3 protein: CASSPRNGVRGNEQFF
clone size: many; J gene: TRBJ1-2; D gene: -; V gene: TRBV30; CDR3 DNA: TGTGCCTGGAGTGTAGGTGCCGGCTACACCTTC; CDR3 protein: CAWSVGAGYTF
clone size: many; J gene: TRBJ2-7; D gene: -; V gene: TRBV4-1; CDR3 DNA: TGCGCCAGCAGCCAAGGAACAGGGATGGGCGAGCAGTACTTC; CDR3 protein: CASSQGTGMGEQYF
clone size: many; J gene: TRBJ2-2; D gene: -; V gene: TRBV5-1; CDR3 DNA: TGCGCCAGCAGCCCTAGGCAGGGGGGCACCGGGGAGCTGTTTTTT; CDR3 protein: CASSPRQGGTGELFF
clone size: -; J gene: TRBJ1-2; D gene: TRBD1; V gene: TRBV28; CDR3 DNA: TGTGCCAGCAGAGCACCCGGGACAGGGGGCTATGGCTACACCTTC; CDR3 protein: CASRAPGTGGYGYTF
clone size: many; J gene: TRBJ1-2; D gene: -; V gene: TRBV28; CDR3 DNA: TGTGCCAGCACCCCCTGGACCATAGTGCGATATGGCTACACCTTC; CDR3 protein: CASTPWTIVRYGYTF
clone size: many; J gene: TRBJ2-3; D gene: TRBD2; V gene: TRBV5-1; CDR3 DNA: TGCGCCAGCAGCCTGGGACTAGCGGGACAAAGCACAGATACGCAGTATTTT; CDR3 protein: CASSLGLAGQSTDTQYF
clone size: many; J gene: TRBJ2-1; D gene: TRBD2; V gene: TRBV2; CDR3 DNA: TGTGCCAGCAGCGGACTAGCGGGGCAGGGTGAGCAGTTCTTC; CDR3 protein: CASSGLAGQGEQFF
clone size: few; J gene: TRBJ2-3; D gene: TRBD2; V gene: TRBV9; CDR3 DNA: TGTGCCAGCAGCGTGGAAGCGGGAGTTAGAACAGATACGCAGTATTTT; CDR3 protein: CASSVEAGVRTDTQYF
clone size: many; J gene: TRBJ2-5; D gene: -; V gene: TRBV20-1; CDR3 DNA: TGCAGTGCTAGATTCGAAAACCAAGAGACCCAGTACTTC; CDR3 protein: CSARFENQETQYF
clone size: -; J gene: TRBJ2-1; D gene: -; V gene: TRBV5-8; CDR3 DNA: TGTGCCAGCACCCGGGACCTGGTCTACGACGAGCAGTTCTTC; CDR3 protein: CASTRDLVYDEQFF
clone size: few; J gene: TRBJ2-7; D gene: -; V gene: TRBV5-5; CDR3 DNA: TGTGCCAGCAGGGTCCAGAGCCAGCACGAGCAGTACTTC; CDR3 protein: CASRVQSQHEQYF
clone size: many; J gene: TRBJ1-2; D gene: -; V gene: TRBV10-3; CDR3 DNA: TGTGCCATCAGTGAGCTAGTCGTTGTCAGACAAGGCTACACCTTC; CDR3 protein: CAISELVVVRQGYTF